This is a list of T cell receptor beta chains from one sample in a study of blood T cell repertoires in COVID-19. This table comes from immunoSEQ multiplex PCR, and its TCRdb copy is limited to in-frame clones, with some not included. The sample includes under 60,000 clones, approximately 80% of them seen just once. Material: peripheral blood. Receptors were obtained from a man aged 60 to 75 with acute or convalescent COVID-19. Each CDR3 is given with its conserved first and last residue. The order of the fields is J gene, clone size, CDR3 length, D gene, V gene, CDR3 protein, CDR3 DNA. D genes are given only for firm matches. Clone size is stated in some rows and not others, as once, few, many or a class when expanded.

j_gene: TRBJ1-5
abundance: NA
len: 15
d_gene: NA
v_gene: TRBV2
CDR3aa: CASSVQGTYNQPQHF
CDR3nt: TGTGCCAGCAGCGTACAGGGTACTTACAATCAGCCCCAGCATTTT

j_gene: TRBJ2-1
abundance: NA
len: 16
d_gene: TRBD2
v_gene: TRBV5-1
CDR3aa: CASSLGSGGPRNEQFF
CDR3nt: TGCGCCAGCAGCTTGGGATCGGGGGGGCCTCGCAATGAGCAGTTCTTC

j_gene: TRBJ1-1
abundance: NA
len: 13
d_gene: NA
v_gene: TRBV18
CDR3aa: CASSPREVTEAFF
CDR3nt: TGTGCCAGCTCTCCCAGGGAAGTCACTGAAGCTTTCTTT

j_gene: TRBJ1-2
abundance: NA
len: 14
d_gene: NA
v_gene: TRBV13
CDR3aa: CASSLMQGTEGYTF
CDR3nt: TGTGCCAGCAGCTTAATGCAGGGAACGGAAGGCTACACCTTC

j_gene: TRBJ2-5
abundance: few
len: 15
d_gene: TRBD1
v_gene: TRBV4-1
CDR3aa: CASSELQGAEETQYF
CDR3nt: TGCGCCAGCAGCGAATTACAGGGGGCTGAGGAGACCCAGTACTTC

j_gene: TRBJ1-2
abundance: NA
len: 14
d_gene: TRBD1
v_gene: TRBV27
CDR3aa: CASSSSGTGTSYTF
CDR3nt: TGTGCCAGCAGTTCATCCGGGACAGGGACTAGCTACACCTTC

j_gene: TRBJ1-3
abundance: NA
len: 15
d_gene: NA
v_gene: TRBV11-2
CDR3aa: CASSLAGAGGNTIYF
CDR3nt: TGTGCCAGCAGCTTAGCAGGGGCTGGTGGAAACACCATATATTTT

j_gene: TRBJ1-1
abundance: few
len: 17
d_gene: TRBD1
v_gene: TRBV5-1
CDR3aa: CASSLSTGGVFGTEAFF
CDR3nt: TGCGCCAGCAGCTTGTCTACAGGGGGAGTCTTCGGCACTGAAGCTTTCTTT

j_gene: TRBJ1-5
abundance: NA
len: 15
d_gene: NA
v_gene: TRBV30
CDR3aa: CAWSPNRVLDQPQHF
CDR3nt: TGTGCCTGGAGTCCCAACAGGGTTTTGGATCAGCCCCAGCATTTT

j_gene: TRBJ1-5
abundance: NA
len: 15
d_gene: NA
v_gene: TRBV27
CDR3aa: CASSLSPSGVQPQHF
CDR3nt: TGTGCCAGCAGTTTATCACCCTCAGGGGTTCAGCCCCAGCATTTT

j_gene: TRBJ1-2
abundance: NA
len: 15
d_gene: NA
v_gene: TRBV3-1/TRBV3-2
CDR3aa: CASSQDRGGQVGYTF
CDR3nt: TGTGCCAGCAGCCAAGATCGGGGGGGCCAAGTAGGCTACACCTTC

j_gene: TRBJ2-7
abundance: NA
len: 14
d_gene: NA
v_gene: TRBV28
CDR3aa: CASSFRGSHYEQYF
CDR3nt: TGTGCCAGCAGTTTTAGGGGGAGTCACTACGAGCAGTACTTC

j_gene: TRBJ1-6
abundance: once
len: 20
d_gene: TRBD1
v_gene: TRBV27
CDR3aa: CASRDDSGQGARPQNSPLHF
CDR3nt: TGTGCCAGCAGGGACGATTCGGGACAGGGGGCGCGACCCCAAAATTCACCCCTCCACTTT

j_gene: TRBJ2-5
abundance: NA
len: 12
d_gene: NA
v_gene: TRBV29-1
CDR3aa: CSVDRGRETQYF
CDR3nt: TGCAGCGTTGACAGGGGACGGGAGACCCAGTACTTC

j_gene: TRBJ2-7
abundance: NA
len: 15
d_gene: TRBD2
v_gene: TRBV9
CDR3aa: CASSVSGGATYEQYF
CDR3nt: TGTGCCAGCAGCGTTAGCGGGGGGGCAACCTACGAGCAGTACTTC

j_gene: TRBJ2-5
abundance: NA
len: 15
d_gene: TRBD1
v_gene: TRBV5-4
CDR3aa: CASSTGQGGQETQYF
CDR3nt: TGTGCCAGCAGCACCGGACAGGGAGGTCAAGAGACCCAGTACTTC

j_gene: TRBJ2-1
abundance: NA
len: 16
d_gene: TRBD1
v_gene: TRBV6-4
CDR3aa: CASSDFSLRDRNEQFF
CDR3nt: TGTGCCAGCAGTGACTTTTCATTAAGGGACAGGAATGAGCAGTTCTTC

j_gene: TRBJ1-1
abundance: NA
len: 13
d_gene: NA
v_gene: TRBV13
CDR3aa: CASSFRGTTEAFF
CDR3nt: TGTGCCAGCAGCTTTCGGGGGACCACTGAAGCTTTCTTT

j_gene: TRBJ1-2
abundance: NA
len: 15
d_gene: TRBD1
v_gene: TRBV4-1
CDR3aa: CASSHPGQGTYGYTF
CDR3nt: TGCGCCAGCAGCCACCCCGGACAGGGAACCTATGGCTACACCTTC

j_gene: TRBJ2-1
abundance: NA
len: 13
d_gene: NA
v_gene: TRBV7-2
CDR3aa: CASSLGAYNEQFF
CDR3nt: TGTGCCAGCAGCCTAGGGGCTTACAATGAGCAGTTCTTC

j_gene: TRBJ1-2
abundance: NA
len: 14
d_gene: TRBD1
v_gene: TRBV9
CDR3aa: CASSATGTGAGATF
CDR3nt: TGTGCCAGCAGCGCAACCGGGACAGGGGCGGGGGCCACCTTC

j_gene: TRBJ1-1
abundance: NA
len: 18
d_gene: NA
v_gene: TRBV14
CDR3aa: CASSQPQRGGSWNTEAFF
CDR3nt: TGTGCCAGCAGCCAACCCCAAAGAGGGGGATCCTGGAACACTGAAGCTTTCTTT

j_gene: TRBJ1-2
abundance: NA
len: 14
d_gene: NA
v_gene: TRBV7-2
CDR3aa: CASSLGGTNYGYTF
CDR3nt: TGTGCCAGCAGCTTAGGGGGCACTAACTATGGCTACACCTTC

j_gene: TRBJ1-4
abundance: NA
len: 15
d_gene: TRBD1
v_gene: TRBV27
CDR3aa: CASSPQGAKGEKLFF
CDR3nt: TGTGCCAGCAGTCCCCAGGGGGCAAAGGGTGAAAAACTGTTTTTT

j_gene: TRBJ1-1
abundance: NA
len: 12
d_gene: TRBD1
v_gene: TRBV2
CDR3aa: CASRQGGTEAFF
CDR3nt: TGTGCCAGCCGACAGGGGGGCACTGAAGCTTTCTTT

j_gene: TRBJ1-2
abundance: NA
len: 15
d_gene: NA
v_gene: TRBV5-6
CDR3aa: CASSQQAVLDYGYTF
CDR3nt: TGTGCCAGCAGCCAGCAGGCAGTTTTAGACTATGGCTACACCTTC

j_gene: TRBJ1-5
abundance: once
len: 16
d_gene: NA
v_gene: TRBV27
CDR3aa: CASSLRGPNSNQPQHF
CDR3nt: TGTGCCAGCAGTTTAAGAGGGCCGAATAGCAATCAGCCCCAGCATTTT

j_gene: TRBJ2-7
abundance: NA
len: 14
d_gene: TRBD2
v_gene: TRBV5-4
CDR3aa: CASSLSGGAPEQYF
CDR3nt: TGTGCCAGCAGCTTAAGCGGGGGGGCCCCCGAGCAGTACTTC

j_gene: TRBJ1-5
abundance: few
len: 12
d_gene: NA
v_gene: TRBV19
CDR3aa: CASRHINQPQHF
CDR3nt: TGTGCCAGTAGGCACATCAATCAGCCCCAGCATTTT

j_gene: TRBJ2-7
abundance: NA
len: 15
d_gene: TRBD2
v_gene: TRBV30
CDR3aa: CAWSVGTSGAYEQYF
CDR3nt: TGTGCCTGGAGTGTGGGGACTAGCGGAGCCTACGAGCAGTACTTC

j_gene: TRBJ2-1
abundance: NA
len: 16
d_gene: TRBD2
v_gene: TRBV5-4
CDR3aa: CASSSGLDSSYNEQFF
CDR3nt: TGTGCCAGCAGCTCGGGACTAGATAGCTCCTACAATGAGCAGTTCTTC

j_gene: TRBJ2-1
abundance: NA
len: 14
d_gene: NA
v_gene: TRBV7-8
CDR3aa: CASSLGGKRNEQFF
CDR3nt: TGTGCCAGCAGCTTAGGTGGCAAGCGGAATGAGCAGTTCTTC

j_gene: TRBJ1-2
abundance: NA
len: 16
d_gene: TRBD1
v_gene: TRBV7-8
CDR3aa: CASSSITGTGVHGYTF
CDR3nt: TGTGCCAGCAGCTCGATTACCGGGACAGGGGTCCATGGCTACACCTTC